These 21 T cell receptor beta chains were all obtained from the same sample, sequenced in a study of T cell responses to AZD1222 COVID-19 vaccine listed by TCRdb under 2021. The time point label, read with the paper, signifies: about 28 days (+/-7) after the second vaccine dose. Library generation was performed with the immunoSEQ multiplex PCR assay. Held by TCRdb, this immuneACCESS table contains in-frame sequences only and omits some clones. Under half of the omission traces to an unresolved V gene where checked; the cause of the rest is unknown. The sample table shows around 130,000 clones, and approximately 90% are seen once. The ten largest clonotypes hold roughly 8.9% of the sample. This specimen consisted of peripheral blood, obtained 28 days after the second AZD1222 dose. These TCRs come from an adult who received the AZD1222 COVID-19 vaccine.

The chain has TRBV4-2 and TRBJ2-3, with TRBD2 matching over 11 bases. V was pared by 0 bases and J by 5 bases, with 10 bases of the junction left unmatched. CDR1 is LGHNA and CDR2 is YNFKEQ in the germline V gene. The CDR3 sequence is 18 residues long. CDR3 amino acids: CASSQDPKLAGVIDTQYF. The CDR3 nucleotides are TGTGCCAGCAGCCAAGACCCTAAACTAGCGGGAGTGATAGATACGCAGTATTTT.

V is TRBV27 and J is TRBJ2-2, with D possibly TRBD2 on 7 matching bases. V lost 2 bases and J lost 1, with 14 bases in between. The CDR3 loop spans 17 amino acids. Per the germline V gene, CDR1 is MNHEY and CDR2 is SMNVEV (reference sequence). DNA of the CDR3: TGTGCCAGCAGTTTAAGGGGGGGGTGCGGGAACACCGGGGAGCTGTTTTTT. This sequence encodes CASSLRGGCGNTGELFF.

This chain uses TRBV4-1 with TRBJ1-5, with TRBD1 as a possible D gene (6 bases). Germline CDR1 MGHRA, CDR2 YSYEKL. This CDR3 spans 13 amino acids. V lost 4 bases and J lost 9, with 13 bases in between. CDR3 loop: CASSPMGAGPQHF. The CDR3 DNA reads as TGCGCCAGCAGCCCGATGGGGGCGGGGCCCCAGCATTTT.

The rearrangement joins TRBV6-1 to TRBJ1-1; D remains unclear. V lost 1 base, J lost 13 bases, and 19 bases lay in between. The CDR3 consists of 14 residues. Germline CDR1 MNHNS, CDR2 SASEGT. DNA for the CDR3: TGTGCCAGCAGTGAAGGGGCGGGGATACTGAAGCTTTTCTTT. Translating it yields CASSEGAGILKLFF.

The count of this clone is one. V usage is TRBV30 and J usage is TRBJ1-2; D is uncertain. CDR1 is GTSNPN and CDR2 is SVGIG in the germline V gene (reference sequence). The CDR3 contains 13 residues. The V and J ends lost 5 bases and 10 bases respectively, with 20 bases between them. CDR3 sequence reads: CAWYLGGPTDYTF. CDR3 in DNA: TGTGCCTGGTACTTAGGCGGACCTACGGACTACACCTTC.

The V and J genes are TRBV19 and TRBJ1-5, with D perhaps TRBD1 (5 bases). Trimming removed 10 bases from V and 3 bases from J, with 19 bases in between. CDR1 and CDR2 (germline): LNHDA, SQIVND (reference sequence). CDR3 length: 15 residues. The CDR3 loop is CATREGFLYNQPQHF. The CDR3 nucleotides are TGTGCCACCCGAGAGGGGTTCCTTTACAATCAGCCCCAGCATTTT.

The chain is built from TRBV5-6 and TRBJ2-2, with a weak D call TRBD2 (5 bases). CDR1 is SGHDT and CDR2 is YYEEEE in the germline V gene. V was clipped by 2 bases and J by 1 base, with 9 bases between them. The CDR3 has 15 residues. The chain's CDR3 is CASSFGLGNTGELFF. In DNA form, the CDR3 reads TGTGCCAGCAGCTTCGGACTGGGGAACACCGGGGAGCTGTTTTTT.

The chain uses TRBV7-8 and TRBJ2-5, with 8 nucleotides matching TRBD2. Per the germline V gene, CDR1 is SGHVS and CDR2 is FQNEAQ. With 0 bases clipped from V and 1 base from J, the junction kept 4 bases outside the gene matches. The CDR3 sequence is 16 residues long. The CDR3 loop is CASSLARLAFQETQYF. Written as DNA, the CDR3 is TGTGCCAGCAGCTTAGCGCGACTAGCGTTCCAAGAGACCCAGTACTTC.

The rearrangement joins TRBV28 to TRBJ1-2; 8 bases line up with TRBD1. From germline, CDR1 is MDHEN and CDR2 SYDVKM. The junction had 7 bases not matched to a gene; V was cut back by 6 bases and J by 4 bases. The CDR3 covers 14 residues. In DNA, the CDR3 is TGTGCCAGCAGACCAGGACAGGGACTCTATGGCTACACCTTC. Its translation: CASRPGQGLYGYTF.

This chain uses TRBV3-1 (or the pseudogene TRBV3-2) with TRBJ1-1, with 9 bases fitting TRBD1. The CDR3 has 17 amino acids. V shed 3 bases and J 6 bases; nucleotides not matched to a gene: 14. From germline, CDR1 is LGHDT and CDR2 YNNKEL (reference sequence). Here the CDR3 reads CASSQGPGTGNGAEAFF. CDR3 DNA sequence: TGTGCCAGCAGCCAGGGTCCCGGGACAGGGAATGGGGCTGAAGCTTTCTTT.

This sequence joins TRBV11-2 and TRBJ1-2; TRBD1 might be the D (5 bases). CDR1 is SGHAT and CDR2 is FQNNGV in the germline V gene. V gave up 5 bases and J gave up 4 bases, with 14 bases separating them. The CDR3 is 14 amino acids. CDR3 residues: CASSPGQGRYGYTF. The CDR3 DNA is TGTGCCAGCAGCCCCGGGCAGGGTCGCTATGGCTACACCTTC.

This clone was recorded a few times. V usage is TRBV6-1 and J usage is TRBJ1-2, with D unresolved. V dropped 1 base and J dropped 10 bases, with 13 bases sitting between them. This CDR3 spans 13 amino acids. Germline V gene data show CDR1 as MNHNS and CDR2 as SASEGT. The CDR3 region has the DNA TGTGCCAGCAGTGAAGTCGGTGCAGATGACTACACCTTC. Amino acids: CASSEVGADDYTF.

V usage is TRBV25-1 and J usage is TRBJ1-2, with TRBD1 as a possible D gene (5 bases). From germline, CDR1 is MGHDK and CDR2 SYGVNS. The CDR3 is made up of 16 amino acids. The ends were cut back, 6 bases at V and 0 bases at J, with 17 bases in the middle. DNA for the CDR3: TGTGCCAGCAGCGTATCCGGGACGGTAGCTAACTATGGCTACACCTTC. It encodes CASSVSGTVANYGYTF.

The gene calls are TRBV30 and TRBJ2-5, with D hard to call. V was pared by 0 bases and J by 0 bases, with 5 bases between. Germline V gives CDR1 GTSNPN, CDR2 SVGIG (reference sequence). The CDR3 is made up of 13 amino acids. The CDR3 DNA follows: TGTGCCTGGAGTGTAGGCAACCAAGAGACCCAGTACTTC. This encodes CAWSVGNQETQYF.

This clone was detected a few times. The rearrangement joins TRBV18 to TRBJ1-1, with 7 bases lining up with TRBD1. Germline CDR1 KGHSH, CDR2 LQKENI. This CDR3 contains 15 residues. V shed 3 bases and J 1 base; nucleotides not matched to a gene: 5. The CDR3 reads CASSPQRQGNTEAFF. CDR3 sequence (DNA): TGTGCCAGCTCACCCCAGAGACAGGGGAACACTGAAGCTTTCTTT.

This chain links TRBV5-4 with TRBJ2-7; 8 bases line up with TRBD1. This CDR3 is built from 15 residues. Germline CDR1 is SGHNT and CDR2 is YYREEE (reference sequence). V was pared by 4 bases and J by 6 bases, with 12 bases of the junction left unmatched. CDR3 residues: CASSPAGTGQGEQYF. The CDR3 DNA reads TGTGCCAGCAGCCCCGCCGGGACAGGCCAAGGCGAGCAGTACTTC.

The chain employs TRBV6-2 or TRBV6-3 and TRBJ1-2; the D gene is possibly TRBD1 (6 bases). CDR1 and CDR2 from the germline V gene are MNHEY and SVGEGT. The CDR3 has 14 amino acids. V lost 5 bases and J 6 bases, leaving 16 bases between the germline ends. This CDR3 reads CASSTRTAPHGYTF. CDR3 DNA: TGTGCCAGCAGTACTCGGACAGCGCCCCATGGCTACACCTTC.

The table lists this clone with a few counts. This CDR3 is CASSIRQGVSNQPQHF. The CDR3 DNA follows: TGTGCCAGTAGTATCCGGCAGGGAGTTAGCAATCAGCCCCAGCATTTT. J is TRBJ1-5 and V is TRBV19, with a weak D call TRBD1 (5 bases). The germline V gene encodes CDR1 LNHDA and CDR2 SQIVND (reference sequence). The CDR3 length is 16 residues. Trimming stripped 3 bases from V and 0 bases from J, with 12 bases between.

DNA for the CDR3: TGCGCCAGCAGTGAACGCCTGGGGAACACTGAAGCTTTCTTT. Its protein is CASSERLGNTEAFF. The chain combines TRBV10-2 with TRBJ1-1, with D hard to call. With 3 bases removed from V and 1 base from J, the gap between germline ends came to 9 bases. This CDR3 contains 14 residues. CDR1 and CDR2 from the germline V gene are WSHSY and SAAADI.

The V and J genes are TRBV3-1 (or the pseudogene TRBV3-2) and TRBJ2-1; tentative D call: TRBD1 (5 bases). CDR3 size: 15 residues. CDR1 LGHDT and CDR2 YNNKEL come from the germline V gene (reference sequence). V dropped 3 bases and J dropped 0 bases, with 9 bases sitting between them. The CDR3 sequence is CASSHSRVSYNEQFF. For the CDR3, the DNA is TGTGCCAGCAGCCACAGCAGGGTCTCCTACAATGAGCAGTTCTTC.

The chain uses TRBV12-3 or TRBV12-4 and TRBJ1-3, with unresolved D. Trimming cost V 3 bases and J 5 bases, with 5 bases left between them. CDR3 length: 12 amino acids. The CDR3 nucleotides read TGTGCCAGCAGTTTTGCCCGAAACACCATATATTTT. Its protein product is CASSFARNTIYF.